The entry below describes one T cell receptor beta chain. This clone was found once. The antigen it recognizes is unknown. One base away there is no much larger clone; base qualities are not given. CDR1 is given as SGHRS and CDR2 as YFSETQ, both from the germline V gene. At the junction V is shortened by 0 bases and J by 1 base, with 11 bases in between. The CDR3 runs 15 amino acids, cysteine and phenylalanine included. Only the CDR3 DNA stays, 45 bases, in frame from base 1. The data originate from a study of OX40 agonist ivuxolimab in advanced cancers. Regarding the research as a whole: The costimulatory receptor OX40 (CD134) was targeted by ivuxolimab, a fully human IgG2 agonistic monoclonal antibody. Intravenous ivuxolimab was administered to patients every 2 weeks at six dose levels: 0.01, 0.1, 0.3, 1.5, 3 and 10 mg/kg. Of the roughly 50 dose-escalation patients, hepatocellular carcinoma was present in around 20, melanoma in around 15, renal cell carcinoma in 9 and head and neck cancer in 9. In the dose-escalation cohort, 82.7% of patients were male, and the mean age was about 55 years, with a range of about 23 to 90. Prior anti-PD-1, anti-PD-L1 or anti-CTLA-4 therapy was permitted, and about two fifths of dose-escalation patients had received checkpoint inhibitors. Partial responses occurred in three dose-escalation patients: two with cutaneous melanoma and one with hepatocellular carcinoma. The point of sequencing TCRbeta in the periphery was to test whether ivuxolimab changed TCR sequence diversity and drove clonal T-cell expansion. The monotherapy dose-escalation portion (N of about 47 patients) of the phase I ivuxolimab trial is reported in the paper. The study at large found these results: At doses of 0.1 to 3.0 mg/kg, clonal expansion of both CD4+ and CD8+ T cells in blood was seen between baseline and week 6. Low levels of normalized T-cell clonal expansion were also shown by some nonresponding patients. In the 0.1-3.0 mg/kg groups, partial responders had among the lowest normalized peripheral clonal expansion, particularly in CD8+ T cells. After ivuxolimab, expanded clones were on average more numerous among CD8+ T cells than among CD4+ T cells. The antigen specificity of the peripheral T cells that underwent clonal expansion was not determined.

For sequencing of the TCRbeta CDR3 region, genomic DNA was extracted from the sorted cells. The immunoSEQ Assay was used for sequencing of TCRbeta CDR3 regions. The source is immuneACCESS, and TCRdb retained only in-frame sequences with V and J called. Part of the clones is not carried over; for the studies checked, unresolved V genes explain less than half of this, and the remainder is unexplained. This sample gives tens of thousands of clones in total; approximately 91% of them show up just once. In total, the top ten clones hold under 70% of the sample. Patients with autoimmune disease history or receiving systemic immunosuppression were excluded from the trial. Peripheral blood for TCR sequencing was collected from all dose cohorts at baseline, on cycle 4 day 1, and on cycle 7 day 1. The samples were drawn from a first-in-human, open-label, multicenter phase I dose-escalation trial of ivuxolimab. Adults with locally advanced or metastatic head and neck squamous cell, hepatocellular, melanoma or renal cell carcinoma were enrolled in the trial. Before TCR sequencing, CD4+ T cells and CD8+ T cells were sorted from peripheral blood as separate populations.

This clonotype was sampled from an adult with an advanced solid tumor such as melanoma, head and neck, liver or kidney cancer. This sequence uses TRBV5-1 and TRBJ2-7; the best D guess is TRBD2, with 5 bases matching. The input for sequencing was CD4+ or CD8+ T cells sorted from blood, taken in a trial of the OX40 agonist ivuxolimab. The CDR3 sequence is CASSLAGTGSYEQYF. The sequence in DNA is TGCGCCAGCAGCTTGGCGGGCACGGGATCCTACGAGCAGTACTTC.